The 26 T cell receptor beta chains below all came from one sample that was sequenced in a study of cytomegalovirus exposure and HLA in healthy donors. TCRdb's table, derived via immunoSEQ multiplex PCR, lists solely in-frame clones and lacks some. The table includes approximately 270,000 clones, roughly 85% detected once. The sample taken for sequencing was PBMCs. The receptor source for this set is a woman under 30 in good health and CMV-seronegative.

This clone was seen only a few times. The chain joins TRBV7-2 to TRBJ2-5, with D perhaps TRBD2 (6 bases). The germline CDR1 and CDR2 sequences are SGHTA and FQGNSA. CDR3 length equals 16 residues. Trimming stripped 2 bases from V and 5 bases from J, with 18 bases between. For the CDR3, the DNA is TGTGCCAGCAGCTTAAGGCGGGACTTTTTCATGGAGACCCAGTACTTC. It translates to CASSLRRDFFMETQYF.

The chain recombines TRBV11-2 with TRBJ2-7, with unresolved D. The CDR3 is made up of 12 amino acids. Trimming removed 0 bases from V and 4 bases from J, with 4 bases in between. The V gene's germline CDR1 is SGHAT and CDR2 FQNNGV. CDR3 nucleotides: TGTGCCAGCAGCTTAGATCCATACGAGCAGTACTTC. Protein sequence: CASSLDPYEQYF.

The chain is built from TRBV2 and TRBJ2-5, with D perhaps TRBD1 (7 bases). The CDR3 sequence is 15 residues long. Germline V CDR1 and CDR2: SNHLY, FYNNEI. The V and J ends lost 8 bases and 1 base respectively, with 17 bases between them. CDR3: CASGGTEHFQETQYF. The CDR3 nucleotides are TGTGCCAGCGGGGGGACAGAGCACTTCCAAGAGACCCAGTACTTC.

The chain recombines TRBV19 with TRBJ2-7, with no clear D. With 8 bases removed from V and 6 bases from J, the gap between germline ends came to 14 bases. The CDR3 has 12 residues. Germline V lookup: CDR1 LNHDA, CDR2 SQIVND (reference sequence). CDR3 residues: CASENSSGEQYF. CDR3 nucleotide sequence: TGTGCCAGTGAGAACTCATCCGGCGAGCAGTACTTC.

Only one count was recorded for this clone. This chain connects TRBV7-9 to TRBJ1-2; D is unresolved. Germline lookup yields CDR1 SEHNR and CDR2 FQNEAQ (reference sequence). V lost 5 bases and J lost 2, with 9 bases in between. The CDR3 spans 13 residues. CDR3 nucleotides: TGTGCCAGCAGCCTCCGGGGAAACTATGGCTACACCTTC. This codes for CASSLRGNYGYTF.

The chain has TRBV14 and TRBJ1-3; D gene uncertain. The CDR3 totals 14 residues. Germline CDR1 SGHDN, CDR2 FVKESK. V was clipped by 5 bases and J by 0 bases, with 8 bases between them. The CDR3 DNA is TGTGCCAGCAGCGGGAGTAACTCTGGAAACACCATATATTTT. Residues: CASSGSNSGNTIYF.

This rearrangement joins TRBV4-1 to TRBJ1-2; TRBD1 matches at 10 bases. J was trimmed by 4 bases and V by 2 bases; bases with no gene match: 4. This CDR3 comprises 15 residues. CDR1 is MGHRA and CDR2 is YSYEKL in the germline V gene. This CDR3 reads CASSQPDRGSYGYTF. The CDR3 coding sequence is TGCGCCAGCAGCCAACCGGACAGGGGGAGCTATGGCTACACCTTC.

The chain joins TRBV29-1 to TRBJ2-1; 9 bases are shared with TRBD1. Germline V gene data show CDR1 as SQVTM and CDR2 as ANQGSEA. The junction had 0 bases not matched to a gene; V was cut back by 7 bases and J by 5 bases. The CDR3 spans 11 residues. Here the CDR3 DNA reads TGCAGCGGGGACAGGGACAATGAGCAGTTCTTC. It yields the protein CSGDRDNEQFF.

The rearrangement uses TRBV29-1 and TRBJ1-4; TRBD1 aligns across 7 bases. The J segment lost 8 bases and the V segment lost 0 bases, leaving 12 bases of the junction unmatched. Looked up from germline, CDR1 is SQVTM and CDR2 is ANQGSEA. The CDR3 is 16 amino acids. The CDR3, as DNA: TGCAGCGTTGAAGATACGGCTGACAGGGTGGGGGAAAAACTGTTTTTT. Amino acids: CSVEDTADRVGEKLFF. Using reference TRBV29-1 and TRBJ1-4 for the parts outside the CDR3, the full variable domain is SAVISQKPSRDICQRGTSLTIQCQVDSQVTMMFWYRQQPGQSLTLIATANQGSEATYESGFVIDKFPISRPNLTFSTLTVSNMSPEDSSIYLCSVEDTADRVGEKLFFGSGTQLSVL.

The table lists this clone with a count of one. The rearrangement joins TRBV7-2 to TRBJ2-7; possible D gene TRBD2, 6 bases. The CDR3 extends over 15 amino acids. Trimming took off 4 bases at V and 5 bases at J, with 18 bases between the two ends. Germline CDR1 reads SGHTA; CDR2 reads FQGNSA. CDR3 sequence: CASSSWAAAGNEQYF. The CDR3 nucleotides read TGTGCCAGCAGCTCGTGGGCCGCCGCGGGGAACGAGCAGTACTTC.

This chain joins TRBV9 and TRBJ2-5; 9 positions agree with TRBD1. Germline V gene sequence: CDR1 SGDLS, CDR2 YYNGEE. With V trimmed by 1 base and J by 1 base, 5 bases remained unmatched. The CDR3 loop spans 16 amino acids. CDR3 bases: TGTGCCAGCAGCGTAAGGGGGGGACAGGGCCAAGAGACCCAGTACTTC. Amino acids: CASSVRGGQGQETQYF.

The J gene is TRBJ2-7, the V gene TRBV5-8, with D maybe TRBD1 (6 bases). Trimming pared 3 bases from V and 3 bases from J, leaving 22 bases between. The CDR3 length is 17 residues. The germline gives CDR1 SGHTS, CDR2 YDEGEE. The CDR3 loop is CASSSTGEGVLLYEQYF. DNA for the CDR3: TGTGCCAGCAGCTCCACCGGAGAGGGGGTCCTCCTCTACGAGCAGTACTTC.

The chain employs TRBV29-1 and TRBJ1-3; 9 bases agree with TRBD1. After removal of 6 bases from V and 0 bases from J, the junction contained 6 bases not matched to a gene. The CDR3 spans 15 residues. Per germline, CDR1 SQVTM and CDR2 ANQGSEA. DNA for the CDR3: TGCAGCGTGGGGACAGGGACGCGCTCTGGAAACACCATATATTTT. Its translation: CSVGTGTRSGNTIYF.

This chain links TRBV6-1 with TRBJ2-3, with D possibly TRBD2 on 7 matching bases. The V gene's germline CDR1 is MNHNS and CDR2 SASEGT. Trimming cost V 2 bases and J 4 bases, with 13 bases left between them. CDR3 length equals 15 residues. CDR3 bases: TGTGCCAGCAGTGAAACAGGGAGGGTGCCAGATACGCAGTATTTT. This translates into CASSETGRVPDTQYF.

The chain carries TRBV7-9 and TRBJ2-1; TRBD1 agrees at 9 bases. From germline, CDR1 is SEHNR and CDR2 FQNEAQ (reference sequence). With 8 bases clipped from V and 5 bases from J, the junction kept 10 bases outside the gene matches. This CDR3 spans 15 amino acids. The CDR3 sequence is CASRLRDRADNEQFF. The CDR3 DNA is TGTGCCAGCCGCCTCCGGGACAGGGCTGACAATGAGCAGTTCTTC. The whole variable domain, remainder taken from reference TRBV7-9 and TRBJ2-1, is DTGVSQNPRHKITKRGQNVTFRCDPISEHNRLYWYRQTLGQGPEFLTYFQNEAQLEKSRLLSDRFSAERPKGSFSTLEIQRTEQGDSAMYLCASRLRDRADNEQFFGPGTRLTVL.

The genes are TRBV28 and TRBJ1-2, with TRBD1 matching over 7 bases. Looked up from germline, CDR1 is MDHEN and CDR2 is SYDVKM. The CDR3 runs to 13 residues. After removal of 4 bases from V and 7 bases from J, the junction contained 6 bases not matched to a gene. CDR3 nucleotides: TGTGCCAGCAGTTCCTACAGGGGCGGTGGCTACACCTTC. The encoded protein is CASSSYRGGGYTF.

The V and J genes are TRBV11-2 and TRBJ2-7, with 8 bases aligning to TRBD1. The CDR3 sequence is 15 residues long. Germline values: CDR1 SGHAT, CDR2 FQNNGV. V was clipped by 1 base and J by 5 bases; unmatched bases: 7. In nucleotides, the CDR3 is TGTGCCAGCAGCTTAGGGGACAGGATTTTCCACGAGCAGTACTTC. Its protein is CASSLGDRIFHEQYF.

The chain carries TRBV6-5 and TRBJ1-2; a weak D match, TRBD1 (6 bases). Looked up from germline, CDR1 is MNHEY and CDR2 is SVGAGI. The CDR3 has 16 residues. Trimming removed 0 bases from V and 2 bases from J, with 13 bases in between. The CDR3 spells CASSYSYQGMNYGYTF. The DNA for the CDR3 is TGTGCCAGCAGTTACTCGTACCAGGGGATGAACTATGGCTACACCTTC.

The chain has TRBV7-6 and TRBJ2-3, with D perhaps matching TRBD2 (6 bases). The germline gives CDR1 SGHVS, CDR2 FNYEAQ. This CDR3 contains 17 residues. V lost 11 bases, J lost 2 bases, and 26 bases lay in between. The CDR3 DNA is TGTGCCTCCGGAGGTGGGGCACTGGGGGGATACACAGATACGCAGTATTTT. It translates to CASGGGALGGYTDTQYF. Full variable domain (missing parts from reference TRBV7-6 and TRBJ2-3): GAGVSQSPRYKVTKRGQDVALRCDPISGHVSLYWYRQALGQGPEFLTYFNYEAQQDKSGLPNDRFSAERPEGSISTLTIQRTEQRDSAMYRCASGGGALGGYTDTQYFGPGTRLTVL.

The chain recombines TRBV9 with TRBJ1-5, with D possibly TRBD1 on 5 matching bases. Germline values: CDR1 SGDLS, CDR2 YYNGEE. The CDR3 is 15 amino acids. Deletions cut 0 bases from V and 6 bases from J, with 13 bases between. The CDR3 sequence: CASSVAAGIGQPQHF. CDR3 bases: TGTGCCAGCAGCGTAGCGGCAGGGATAGGTCAGCCCCAGCATTTT.

The chain has TRBV9 and TRBJ2-7; TRBD1 matches at 7 bases. The CDR3 contains 17 residues. The J segment lost 5 bases and the V segment lost 4 bases, leaving 18 bases of the junction unmatched. The germline V gene encodes CDR1 SGDLS and CDR2 YYNGEE. The CDR3 sequence: CASSLGPGQVLTDEQYF. The DNA for the CDR3 is TGTGCCAGCAGCTTAGGCCCCGGACAGGTATTAACGGACGAGCAGTACTTC.

This clone was counted between two and nine times. The rearrangement uses TRBV2 and TRBJ1-5; D uncertain. CDR1 and CDR2 (germline): SNHLY, FYNNEI. V lost 4 bases to trimming and J lost 5 bases, with 12 bases between them. There are 14 residues in the CDR3. CDR3 sequence (DNA): TGTGCCAGCAGTGTTACAGTGCTGGATCAGCCCCAGCATTTT. Translating gives CASSVTVLDQPQHF.

A single count supports this clone. The same CDR3 can be traced to other DNA sequences in this sample. This rearrangement joins TRBV4-3 to TRBJ2-7, with 7 bases lining up with TRBD1. With V trimmed by 1 base and J by 4 bases, 4 bases remained unmatched. Germline V gene sequence: CDR1 LGHNA, CDR2 YSLEER. The CDR3 totals 14 residues. CDR3 sequence: CASSQGTGEYEQYF. The DNA of the CDR3 is TGCGCCAGCAGCCAAGGGACAGGCGAATACGAGCAGTACTTC.

V is TRBV29-1 and J is TRBJ2-7, with D uncertain. Germline assignment: CDR1 SQVTM and CDR2 ANQGSEA. The CDR3 loop spans 13 amino acids. The V end was cut by 4 bases, the J end by 3 bases, with 13 bases between. The CDR3 coding sequence is TGCAGCGTTGTTGTGACTGAGAACTACGAGCAGTACTTC. Encoded protein: CSVVVTENYEQYF.

This clone is a singleton in its sample. The J gene is TRBJ1-1, the V gene TRBV5-6, with 8 positions matching TRBD1. Trimming cost V 3 bases and J 3 bases; bases outside gene matches: 4. CDR3 length: 14 residues. Per germline, CDR1 SGHDT and CDR2 YYEEEE. Here the CDR3 reads CASSSPTGDTEAFF. DNA for the CDR3: TGTGCCAGCAGCTCACCGACAGGGGACACTGAAGCTTTCTTT.

The chain has TRBV6-6 and TRBJ2-7; D is perhaps TRBD2 (6 bases). The CDR3 is made up of 13 amino acids. Trimming cost V 6 bases and J 1 base, with 10 bases left between them. The germline gives CDR1 MNHNY, CDR2 SVGAGI (reference sequence). The CDR3: CASSRSGSYEQYF. The DNA of the CDR3 is TGTGCCAGCAGCCGCAGCGGGTCCTACGAGCAGTACTTC.